The 17 T cell receptor beta chains given below trace back to one sample, sequenced in a study of T cells in Graves' hyperthyroidism and ophthalmopathy (dated by TCRdb to the late 2010s). The library was generated by multiplex PCR. The sequencing machine was an Illumina HiSeq 2000. Amplification of TCR beta CDR3 regions was carried out from RNA transcripts. The TCR CDR3 was subjected to a first round of RT-PCR using the HTBI primer set and the Qiagen OneStep RT-PCR kit. The public sequencing data were trimmed at Q25 with fastp and processed into clonotypes with MiXCR by TCRdb, which kept only in-frame beta chains. Rows are combined by CDR3 protein, so each entry shows the most common genes and DNA. The sample includes hundreds of thousands of distinct CDR3 sequences, with roughly an eighth observed a single time. The ten largest make up 30% to 35% of the sample. Sequencing was carried out using blood. The receptors derive from a woman aged 40-49 years with Graves' ophthalmopathy.

In its sample, this clonotype was seen many times. A much bigger clone sits one base away, suggesting this may be a read error. V and J are TRBV3-1 and TRBJ2-3; 7 positions agree with TRBD1. CDR1 is LGHDT, CDR2 YNNKEL, per germline (reference sequence). This CDR3 has 14 residues. Unmatched junction bases numbered 5, after V lost 5 bases and J lost 3 bases. Written as DNA, the CDR3 is TGTGCCAGCAGCACCCGACAGGGTACAGATACGCAGTATTTT. This codes for CASSTRQGTDTQYF.

This clonotype showed up many times. The genes are TRBV27 and TRBJ2-1, with D perhaps TRBD1 (6 bases). V was cut by 5 bases and J by 3 bases, with 14 bases left in between. CDR3 length: 15 residues. CDR1 is MNHEY, CDR2 SMNVEV, per germline (reference sequence). CDR3 sequence: CASSRKTGGYNEQFF. In DNA, the CDR3 is TGTGCCAGCAGTAGAAAGACAGGAGGCTACAATGAGCAGTTCTTC.

This clonotype was seen a few times. This rearrangement joins TRBV5-5 to TRBJ1-3, with D hard to call. The CDR3 extends over 15 amino acids. Germline V gives CDR1 SGHKS, CDR2 YYEKEE (reference sequence). V was cut by 5 bases and J by 0 bases, with 12 bases left in between. CDR3 nucleotides: TGTGCCAGCAGAACCGGTCGTAGCTCTGGAAACACCATATATTTT. This sequence encodes CASRTGRSSGNTIYF.

This clonotype has at least ten counts. V is TRBV2 and J is TRBJ2-7, with TRBD1 identical over 8 bases. CDR3 size: 14 residues. Germline assignment: CDR1 SNHLY and CDR2 FYNNEI. Unmatched junction bases numbered 6, after V lost 7 bases and J lost 1 base. The CDR3 sequence: CASNSDRGSYEQYF. The DNA for the CDR3 is TGTGCCAGCAATTCAGACAGGGGTTCCTACGAGCAGTACTTC.

This clonotype came up many times. The rearrangement joins TRBV6-1 to TRBJ2-1, with TRBD2 matching over 7 bases. Germline CDR1 and CDR2: MNHNS and SASEGT. V gave up 2 bases and J gave up 5 bases; unmatched junction bases: 9. The CDR3 has 16 residues. CDR3 sequence reads: CASSEYGRGGNNEQFF. As DNA, the CDR3 is TGTGCCAGCAGTGAATATGGGAGGGGTGGGAACAATGAGCAGTTCTTC.

This clonotype was seen a handful of times. The CDR3 reads CAWSARQGPTEAFF. In DNA form, the CDR3 reads TGTGCCTGGAGTGCCCGACAGGGTCCCACTGAAGCTTTCTTT. The chain has TRBV30 and TRBJ1-1; 7 positions match TRBD1. CDR1 GTSNPN and CDR2 SVGIG come from the germline V gene (reference sequence). This CDR3 contains 14 residues. The V gene end was trimmed by 1 base and the J gene end by 4 bases; junction bases not matched to a gene: 6.

With regard to this clonotype: A much more abundant neighbour one base away suggests this may be a read error. The chain joins TRBV12-3 or TRBV12-4 to TRBJ1-1; no clear D. This CDR3 region has 8 residues. Trimming removed 11 bases at V and 6 bases at J, with 4 bases between. The CDR3, as DNA: TGTGCCTCTCCTGAAGCTTTCTTT. Protein sequence: CASPEAFF.

The CDR3 DNA sequence: TGTGCCAGCAGCTGGCGGAGTAAAGAAGGAAACACCATATATTTT. Translated, it gives CASSWRSKEGNTIYF. The gene calls are TRBV5-5 and TRBJ1-3; D not certain. Trimming took 3 bases from V and 4 from J, leaving 14 bases between them. The CDR3 loop spans 15 amino acids. The germline V gene encodes CDR1 SGHKS and CDR2 YYEKEE (reference sequence).

This clonotype was observed a few times. The chain's CDR3 is CAISLRDSEFDITYEQYF. DNA for the CDR3: TGTGCCATCAGCCTCCGGGACTCCGAATTCGATATTACCTACGAGCAGTACTTC. V and J are TRBV10-3 and TRBJ2-7; perhaps TRBD2 as D (6 bases). V lost 6 bases, J lost 2 bases, and 26 bases lay in between. This CDR3 is 18 amino acids long. Germline-derived CDR1 and CDR2 are ENHRY and SYGVKD.

This clonotype was observed at least ten times. This rearrangement joins TRBV3-1 to TRBJ2-1; 7 bases align to TRBD2. CDR3 length equals 16 residues. After removal of 1 base from V and 3 bases from J, the junction contained 6 bases not matched to a gene. CDR1 LGHDT and CDR2 YNNKEL come from the germline V gene (reference sequence). CDR3 in DNA: TGTGCCAGCAGCCAAGCAGGGTCTAGCGGCTACAATGAGCAGTTCTTC. Translated, it gives CASSQAGSSGYNEQFF.

The sample holds many counts of this clonotype. V usage is TRBV28 and J usage is TRBJ2-7, with a weak D call TRBD1 (6 bases). With 3 bases removed from V and 3 bases from J, the gap between germline ends came to 15 bases. Germline V gene data show CDR1 as MDHEN and CDR2 as SYDVKM. The CDR3 runs 15 residues. The DNA of the CDR3 is TGTGCCAGCAGTTTCTACGGTGCCAGGGGCTACGAGCAGTACTTC. The encoded protein is CASSFYGARGYEQYF.

This clonotype was seen repeatedly, ten times or more. V gene TRBV18 combines with J gene TRBJ1-4; 7 positions agree with TRBD1. The CDR3 consists of 14 residues. Germline CDR1 is KGHSH and CDR2 is LQKENI. V was clipped by 5 bases and J by 5 bases; unmatched bases: 5. The CDR3 spells CASSKDRSNEKLFF. CDR3 sequence (DNA): TGTGCCAGCTCAAAGGACAGGTCCAATGAAAAACTGTTTTTT.

As for this clonotype: This may be a read error, as it is one base from a much larger clone. The chain recombines TRBV29-1 with TRBJ1-1; the D is unclear. Deletions cut 4 bases from V and 5 bases from J, with 17 bases between. Germline V lookup: CDR1 SQVTM, CDR2 ANQGSEA. CDR3 length equals 14 residues. The CDR3 loop is CSVGLDEGNTEAFF. In nucleotides, the CDR3 is TGCAGCGTTGGATTGGACGAGGGAAATACTGAAGCTTTCTTT.

This clonotype came up a few times. Sequence at one end of the junction differs from germline and may be a read error. The rearrangement uses TRBV7-9 and TRBJ2-7; D gene unclear. The CDR3 sequence is 15 residues long. Germline values: CDR1 SEHNR, CDR2 FQNEAQ (reference sequence). In nucleotides, the CDR3 is TGTGCCAGCAGCTTATATGGCAGTTCGGGCCCCGAGCAGCACTTC. Translating it yields CASSLYGSSGPEQHF.

This clonotype has a count of ten or more. The chain combines TRBV10-3 with TRBJ1-5; D might be TRBD1 (6 bases). The CDR3 spans 16 residues. The germline V gene has CDR1 ENHRY and CDR2 SYGVKD. Deletions cut 4 bases from V and 4 bases from J, with 17 bases between. CDR3 sequence (DNA): TGTGCCATCAGTGCGGCAGGAGCCAGGGGAAATCAGCCCCAGCATTTT. It specifies CAISAAGARGNQPQHF.

The chain is built from TRBV19 and TRBJ1-3; 7 nucleotides align to TRBD1. The germline CDR1 and CDR2 sequences are LNHDA and SQIVND (reference sequence). V shed 6 bases, J shed 4 bases, and the junction held 6 bases outside the gene matches. This CDR3 comprises 14 residues. CDR3 nucleotides: TGTGCCAGTAGGTACAGGGGCTCCGGAAACACCATATATTTT. Protein: CASRYRGSGNTIYF.

This clonotype was seen at least ten times. This sequence joins TRBV7-2 and TRBJ2-1; unclear D gene. The CDR3 covers 14 residues. Germline V gene sequence: CDR1 SGHTA, CDR2 FQGNSA. Trimming took 4 bases from V and 7 from J, leaving 14 bases between them. CDR3 amino acids: CASSSTRSVNEQFF. CDR3 sequence (DNA): TGTGCCAGCAGCTCCACCAGAAGCGTAAATGAGCAGTTCTTC.